The entry below gives a single T cell receptor (beta chain) sequence along with its context. Trimming pared 0 bases from V and 5 bases from J, leaving 14 bases between. Germline lookup yields CDR1 SGHRS and CDR2 YFSETQ. The CDR3 sequence is 16 residues long. This record comes from a study of blood T cell repertoires in COVID-19. Study as a whole: Whether acute or convalescent, the COVID-19 samples came from the United States, Italy and Spain. Sources were T cells, B-cell-depleted T cells, or PBMCs; the material itself was cDNA or gDNA.

In the study's own analysis: Amplified reference gene primers provided the basis for estimating nucleated cell counts. Data came from immunoSEQ multiplex PCR; TCRdb stores just in-frame clones and leaves some out. That table gives V, J and clone size, and the DNA gave D and trimming. The sample records over 60,000 clones, about 88% being singletons. The chain combines TRBV5-1 with TRBJ1-4; D is unclear. The receptor comes from a woman aged 80 or over with active or convalescent COVID-19. Source material: peripheral blood. CDR3 coding DNA: TGCGCCAGCAGCTTGGGTATAGGGAGCCTAAATGAAAAACTGTTTTTT. Protein product: CASSLGIGSLNEKLFF.